This T cell receptor (beta chain) was profiled in a study of vaccination effects on CD4 cells after COVID-19 (dated by TCRdb to the early 2020s). Regarding the study in general: In the ViraFEST assay, PBMC were stimulated with viral peptide pools, and TCR sequencing was then used to find antigen-specific CD4+ T cell clonotypes based on their expansion. Across the study, the median time from the second dose to post-vaccine sampling was 72 days (range 14 to 241). Each well held some 1.9 million PBMC cultured in IMDM containing roughly 5% human AB serum, 10 IU/ml IL-2 and gentamicin, along with roughly 10 ug/ml peptides. In both COVID-19 convalescent patients and infection-naive vaccine recipients, the study compared SARS-CoV-2 spike-specific CD4+ TCR repertoires from before mRNA vaccination with those from after it. The full study included fewer than eleven COVID-19 convalescent patients and several SARS-CoV-2-naive healthy vaccine recipients. The Oncomine TCR Beta short-read assay on an Illumina iSeq 100 was used to sequence cultures from other donors in the study. Study-level results and caveats: At late post-vaccination timepoints, both infection-induced and vaccine-induced clones showed marked clonal contraction, consistent with waning T cell responses. Limitations of the study were the small number of convalescent patients and the absence of early post-infection timepoints. In healthy vaccine recipients, vaccine-induced clones were almost all SARS-CoV-2 mono-reactive, with only 1 of 255 being cross-reactive with common cold coronaviruses.

The CDR3 has 13 amino acids, counting the end cysteine and phenylalanine. Only the CDR3 portion is preserved as DNA: 39 bases, with reading frame beginning at the first base. At the junction V is shortened by 2 bases and J by 3 bases, with 7 bases in between. The germline V gene (reference sequence) supplies CDR1 MNHNY and CDR2 SVGAGI. Library generation was performed with the immunoSEQ multiplex PCR assay. DNA from the cultured, isolated CD4+ T cells was subjected to TCR beta CDR3 sequencing. From the authors' description of their analysis: The analysis removed non-productive TCR sequences, trimmed reads to the CDR3 region, and retained only CDR3s that were 7 or more amino acids long. Antigen-specific clonotypes were identified using the MANAFEST web app by comparison of expansion in peptide wells against reference cultures. Positive clones required FDR<0.05 expansion versus reference and all other wells, odds ratio above 5, and frequency above 0.1% in two replicate wells. Cross-reactive clonotypes were defined as significantly expanded in SARS-CoV-2 spike wells and in at least one common cold coronavirus spike condition. Using the stringdist R package, CDR3 similarity was measured by Levenshtein distance, and unrooted trees were constructed with ape in R 3.6.1. This immuneACCESS table, as held by TCRdb, lists in-frame sequences with V and J called but not all clones. Of the missing ones, under half trace to an unresolved V gene in checked studies; the others have no known cause. V and J calls and clone size are copied from that table; D and trimming were computed from the DNA. In this sample the table shows about 40,000 clones, about 62% of which occur a single time. In total, the top ten clones hold about 7.7% of the sample.

After 10 to 11 days of culture, CD4+ T cells were isolated with the EasySep CD4+ T cell isolation kit. Each participant got two doses of an mRNA SARS-CoV-2 vaccine, either BNT162b2 or mRNA-1273. The absence of prior SARS-CoV-2 infection in healthy vaccine recipients was confirmed by negative nucleocapsid antibodies before and after vaccination. Half of the culture medium was replaced with fresh IL-2-containing medium on days 3 and 7. Unless otherwise noted, each peptide stimulation condition was cultured in triplicate wells. PBMC were separated from whole blood using Ficoll-Paque Plus gradient centrifugation and were then either cryopreserved at -140C or used fresh. Genomic DNA was extracted from cultured CD4+ T cells with the QIAamp micro DNA kit. This clone was counted a few times. Its antigen remains unidentified. No base qualities exist here, and no much larger clone lies one base off it.

Sample: CD4+ T cells from PBMCs cultured without peptide, taken after COVID-19 vaccination. Recombination joined TRBV6-6 with TRBJ1-1, with the D gene call left open. This TCR was sampled from a human donor who received a COVID-19 vaccine. This receptor carries the CDR3 CASSYREDTEAFF. At the DNA level, the sequence is TGTGCCAGCAGTTACCGAGAGGACACTGAAGCTTTCTTT.